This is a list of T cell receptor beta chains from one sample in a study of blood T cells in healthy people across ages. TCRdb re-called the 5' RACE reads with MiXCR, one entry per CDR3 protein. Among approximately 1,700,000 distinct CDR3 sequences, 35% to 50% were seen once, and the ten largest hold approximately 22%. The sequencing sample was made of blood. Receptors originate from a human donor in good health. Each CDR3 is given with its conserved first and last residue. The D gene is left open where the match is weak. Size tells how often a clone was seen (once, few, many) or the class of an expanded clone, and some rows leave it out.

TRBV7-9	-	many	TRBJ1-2	CASSLGALDGYTF	TGTGCCAGCAGTTTAGGAGCTCTGGACGGCTACACCTTC
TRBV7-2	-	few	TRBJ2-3	CASSLAGARGDTQYF	TGTGCCAGCAGCTTAGCGGGGGCGCGGGGAGATACGCAGTATTTT
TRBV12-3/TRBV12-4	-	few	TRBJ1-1	CASSFTAQAEAFF	TGTGCCAGCAGCTTTACAGCTCAAGCTGAAGCTTTCTTT
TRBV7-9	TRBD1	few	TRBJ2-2	CASSPSGGYGTGELFF	TGTGCCAGTAGCCCATCAGGGGGCTACGGCACCGGGGAGCTGTTTTTT
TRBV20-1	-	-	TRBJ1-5	CSASRETGQPQHF	TGCAGTGCTTCACGGGAGACAGGTCAGCCCCAGCATTTT
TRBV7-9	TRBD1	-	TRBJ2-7	CASGDRGEQYF	TGTGCCAGCGGTGACAGGGGCGAGCAGTACTTC
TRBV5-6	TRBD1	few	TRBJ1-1	CASSLEGPGTGGTEAFF	TGTGCCAGCAGCCTCGAGGGTCCCGGGACAGGGGGCACTGAAGCTTTCTTT
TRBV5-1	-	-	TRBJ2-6	CASSLQGPSSGANVLTF	TGCGCCAGCAGCTTGCAGGGTCCAAGCTCTGGGGCCAACGTCCTGACTTTC
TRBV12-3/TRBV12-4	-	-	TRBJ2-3	CTSSFRGTDTQYF	TGTACCAGCAGTTTCAGGGGCACAGATACGCAGTATTTT
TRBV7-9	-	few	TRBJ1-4	CVSRSRDSTNEKLFF	TGTGTCAGCAGGAGTCGGGATTCAACTAATGAAAAACTGTTTTTT
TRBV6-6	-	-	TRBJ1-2	CASSSFREHGYTF	TGTGCCAGCAGTTCGTTCAGGGAGCACGGCTACACCTTC
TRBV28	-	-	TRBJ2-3	CASNGVRDLETDTQYF	TGTGCCAGCAATGGAGTTCGGGACCTCGAAACAGATACGCAGTATTTT
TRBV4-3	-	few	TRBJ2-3	CASSQDFVGSTDTQYF	TGCGCCAGCAGCCAAGATTTCGTTGGGAGTACAGATACGCAGTATTTT
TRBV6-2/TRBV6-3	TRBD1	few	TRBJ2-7	CASSRDRAPHNEQYF	TGTGCCAGCAGCCGTGACAGGGCACCTCACAATGAGCAGTACTTC
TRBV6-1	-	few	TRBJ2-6	CASSEALFAGANVLTF	TGTGCCAGCAGTGAAGCGTTATTTGCCGGGGCCAACGTCCTGACTTTC
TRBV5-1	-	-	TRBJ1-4	CASSENKITNEKLYF	TGCGCCAGCAGCGAGAACAAGATAACTAATGAAAAACTGTATTTT
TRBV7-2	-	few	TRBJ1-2	CASSLLPGPYTF	TGTGCCAGCAGCTTACTACCAGGGCCCTACACCTTC